A single T cell receptor beta chain is shown here with its context. The antigen it recognizes is unknown. Qualities for individual bases were not recorded, and no much larger clone is one base off. The sample comes from a study of post-analysis software for immune sequencing data (dated by TCRdb to 2015 to 2017). A note on the overall study: Relapsing-remitting, secondary progressive and progressive-relapsing multiple sclerosis were recorded as disease courses, and subtype annotation was lacking for some patients. A subset of samples was prepared in parallel using single-end sample barcoding, then pooled and co-amplified after Illumina adapter ligation. The patient repertoires were compared against roughly 12 previously published healthy control repertoires obtained from donors aged roughly 6 to 26 years. On the study overall, not on this receptor specifically: Normalized Chao1 diversity was significantly lower in multiple sclerosis patients than controls, suggesting substantial peripheral T-cell clonal expansion. The multiple sclerosis patient group was slightly younger than the control group. Significantly higher frequencies in patients than in controls were found for five TRBV segments, including TRBV5-6, TRBV5-1 and TRBV20-1. Direct clustering with F measure showed strong co-clustering of samples prepared in the same batch, prompting a batch-effect correction.

To demonstrate the VDJtools post-analysis software, the study profiled TCR beta repertoires from the peripheral blood of about a dozen young patients with multiple sclerosis. The multiple sclerosis patients were children and adolescents ranging in age from 6 to 15 years. Trimming takes 4 bases from V and 1 base from J, and the germline ends sit 10 bases apart. The CDR3 runs 13 amino acids, cysteine and phenylalanine included. CDR3 DNA is the only sequence kept; it has 39 bases, read in frame from the first base. CDR1 and CDR2 are drawn from the germline V gene: SQVTM, ANQGSEA. Receptors were amplified or captured by PCR. TCRdb shows the sequencer as Illumina HiSeq 2500. To reduce PCR and sequencing biases, unique molecular identifiers were built into the TCR beta cDNA libraries. Roughly 500,000 cDNA molecules were obtained for every 1 to 10 million input T cells, so each molecule roughly corresponded to one T cell. Patient libraries were prepared and sequenced with the same protocol used for the earlier healthy control dataset. Within a given batch, samples were prepared together, multiplexed and sequenced on the same HiSeq lane. The authors processed their data as follows. MIGEC handled the raw barcoded reads, throwing out single-read molecular identifier groups before consensus assembly and CDR3 extraction. Clonotype tables were post-analysed with VDJtools, normalizing diversity by down-sampling all datasets to the smallest sample size. Repertoire overlap clustering matched CDR3 amino acid but not nucleotide sequences to correct batch-related cross-sample contamination. The raw public data were reprocessed by TCRdb itself: fastp quality trimming at Q25, MiXCR clonotype calling, in-frame beta chains only. Each CDR3 protein gets just one entry, which takes the most common genes and DNA from the rows behind it. TCRdb, rather than the study authors, made the V and J calls. The sample profile shows some 800,000 distinct CDR3 sequences; 46% of them were found once. Of the sample, roughly 4.9% falls within the top ten clones.

The TCR was taken from a girl aged 5 to 17 with multiple sclerosis. This chain joins TRBV29-1 to TRBJ1-1; matching of 5 bases hints at TRBD1 as the D gene. Sequences were obtained from blood. Here is the DNA: TGCAGCGTTGGTCAGGGAGGGAACACTGAAGCTTTCTTT. It translates as CSVGQGGNTEAFF.